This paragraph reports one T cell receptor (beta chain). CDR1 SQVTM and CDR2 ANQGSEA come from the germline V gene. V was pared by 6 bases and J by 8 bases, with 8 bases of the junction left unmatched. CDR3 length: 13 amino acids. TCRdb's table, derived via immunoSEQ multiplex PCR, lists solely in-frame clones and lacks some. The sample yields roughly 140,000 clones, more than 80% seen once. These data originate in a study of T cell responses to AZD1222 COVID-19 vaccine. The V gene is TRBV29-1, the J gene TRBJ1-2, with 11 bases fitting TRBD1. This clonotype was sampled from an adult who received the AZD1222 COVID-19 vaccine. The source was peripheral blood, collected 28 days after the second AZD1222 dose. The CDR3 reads CSVRDRGGGGYTF. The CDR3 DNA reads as TGCAGCGTCCGGGACAGGGGGGGAGGAGGCTACACCTTC.